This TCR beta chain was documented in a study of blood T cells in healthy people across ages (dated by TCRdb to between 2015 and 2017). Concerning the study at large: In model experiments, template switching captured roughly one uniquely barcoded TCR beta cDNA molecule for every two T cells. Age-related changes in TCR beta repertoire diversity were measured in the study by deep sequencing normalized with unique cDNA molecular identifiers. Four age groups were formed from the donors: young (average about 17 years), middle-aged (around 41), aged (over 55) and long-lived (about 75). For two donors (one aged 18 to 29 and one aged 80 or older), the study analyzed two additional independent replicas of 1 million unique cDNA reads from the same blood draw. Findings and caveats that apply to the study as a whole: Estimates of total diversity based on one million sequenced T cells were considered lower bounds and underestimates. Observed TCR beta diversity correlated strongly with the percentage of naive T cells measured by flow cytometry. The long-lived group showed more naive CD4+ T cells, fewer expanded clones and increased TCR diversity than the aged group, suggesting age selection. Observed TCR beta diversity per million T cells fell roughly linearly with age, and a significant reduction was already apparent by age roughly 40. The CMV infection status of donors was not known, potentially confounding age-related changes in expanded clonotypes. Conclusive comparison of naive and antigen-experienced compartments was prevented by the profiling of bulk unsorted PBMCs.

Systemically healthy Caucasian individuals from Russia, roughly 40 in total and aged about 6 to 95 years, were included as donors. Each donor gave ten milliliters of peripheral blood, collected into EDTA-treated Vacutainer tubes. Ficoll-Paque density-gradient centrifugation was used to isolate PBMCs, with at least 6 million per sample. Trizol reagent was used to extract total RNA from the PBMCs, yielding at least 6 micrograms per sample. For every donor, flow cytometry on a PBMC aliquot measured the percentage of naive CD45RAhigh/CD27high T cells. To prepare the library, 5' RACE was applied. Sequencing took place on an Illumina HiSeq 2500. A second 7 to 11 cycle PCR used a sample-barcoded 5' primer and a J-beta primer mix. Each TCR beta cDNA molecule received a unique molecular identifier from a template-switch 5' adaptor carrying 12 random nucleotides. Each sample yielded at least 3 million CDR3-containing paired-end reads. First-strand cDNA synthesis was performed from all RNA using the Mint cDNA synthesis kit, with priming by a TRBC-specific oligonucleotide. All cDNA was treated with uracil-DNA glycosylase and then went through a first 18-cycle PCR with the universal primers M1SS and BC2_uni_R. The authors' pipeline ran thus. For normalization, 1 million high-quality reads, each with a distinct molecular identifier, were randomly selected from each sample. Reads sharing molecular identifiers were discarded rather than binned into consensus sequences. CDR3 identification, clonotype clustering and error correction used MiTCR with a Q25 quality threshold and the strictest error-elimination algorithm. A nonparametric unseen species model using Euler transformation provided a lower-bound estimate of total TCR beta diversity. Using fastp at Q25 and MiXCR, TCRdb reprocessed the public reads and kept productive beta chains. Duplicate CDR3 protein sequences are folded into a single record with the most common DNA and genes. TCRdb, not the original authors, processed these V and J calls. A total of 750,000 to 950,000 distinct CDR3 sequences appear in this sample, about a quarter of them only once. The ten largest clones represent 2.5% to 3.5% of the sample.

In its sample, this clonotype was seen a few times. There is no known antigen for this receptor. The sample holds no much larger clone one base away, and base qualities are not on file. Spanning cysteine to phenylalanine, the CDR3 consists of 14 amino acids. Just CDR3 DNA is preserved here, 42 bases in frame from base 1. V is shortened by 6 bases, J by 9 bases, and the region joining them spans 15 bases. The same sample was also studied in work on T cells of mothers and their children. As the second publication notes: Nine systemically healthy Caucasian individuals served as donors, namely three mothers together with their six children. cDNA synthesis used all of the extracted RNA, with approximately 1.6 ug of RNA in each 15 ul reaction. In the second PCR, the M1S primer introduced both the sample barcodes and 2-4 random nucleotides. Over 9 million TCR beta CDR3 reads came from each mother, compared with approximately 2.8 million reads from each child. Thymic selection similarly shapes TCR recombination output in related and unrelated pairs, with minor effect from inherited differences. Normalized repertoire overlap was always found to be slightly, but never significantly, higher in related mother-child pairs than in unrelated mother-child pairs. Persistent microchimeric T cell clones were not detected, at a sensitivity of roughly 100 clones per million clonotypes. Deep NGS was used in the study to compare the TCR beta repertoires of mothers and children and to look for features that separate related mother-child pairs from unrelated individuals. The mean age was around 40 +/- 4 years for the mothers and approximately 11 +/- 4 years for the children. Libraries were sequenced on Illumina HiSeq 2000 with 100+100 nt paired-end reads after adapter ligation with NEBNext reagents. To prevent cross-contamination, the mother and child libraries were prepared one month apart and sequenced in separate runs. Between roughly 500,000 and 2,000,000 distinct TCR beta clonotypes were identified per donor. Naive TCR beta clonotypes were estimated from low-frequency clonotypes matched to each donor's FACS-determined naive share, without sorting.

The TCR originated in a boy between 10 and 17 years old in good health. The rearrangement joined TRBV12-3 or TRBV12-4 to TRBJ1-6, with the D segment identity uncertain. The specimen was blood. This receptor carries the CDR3 CASSANSPGSPLHF. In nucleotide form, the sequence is TGTGCCAGCAGCGCGAACAGTCCGGGTTCACCCCTCCACTTT.